Listed below are T cell receptor beta chains from one sample, sequenced in a study of control samples from healthy donors and cancer patients. Sequenced by immunoSEQ multiplex PCR; TCRdb stores in-frame clones only, minus some. Altogether just over 80,000 clones are present, roughly nine tenths being singletons, with the ten largest covering approximately 6%. What was sequenced was blood. All receptors come from a man in his fifties in good health. The CDR3 runs from the conserved cysteine through the conserved F or W. Each record gives: J gene, clone size, V gene, D gene, CDR3 protein, CDR3 DNA. D genes are given only for firm matches. Clone size is shown for a subset of rows, as once, few, many or a class of expanded clone.

TRBJ2-5 once TRBV7-3 TRBD2 CASSSRGGALETQYF TGTGCCAGCAGCTCCCGCGGGGGGGCATTGGAGACCCAGTACTTC
TRBJ2-1 . TRBV12-5 . CASSNSRVTFHYNEQFF TGTGCTAGTAGTAATTCCAGGGTGACATTCCATTACAATGAGCAGTTCTTC
TRBJ1-4 . TRBV23-1 TRBD1 CASSLGQRTNEKLFF TGCGCCAGCAGTCTGGGACAGAGGACTAATGAAAAACTGTTTTTT
TRBJ1-1 . TRBV3-1/TRBV3-2 . CASSQVRGTEAFF TGTGCCAGCAGCCAAGTACGGGGCACTGAAGCTTTCTTT
TRBJ1-4 . TRBV5-6 . CASSLGPRATNEKLFF TGTGCCAGCAGCTTGGGACCAAGGGCAACTAATGAAAAACTGTTTTTT
TRBJ1-2 . TRBV10-3 TRBD1 CAISTDRDWGYTF TGTGCCATCAGCACGGACAGGGACTGGGGCTACACCTTC
TRBJ1-2 . TRBV7-9 TRBD1 CASSLWTGGGYTF TGTGCCAGCAGCTTATGGACAGGGGGTGGCTACACCTTC
TRBJ1-5 . TRBV27 . CASSLGGSNQPQHF TGTGCCAGCAGTTTAGGAGGTAGCAATCAGCCCCAGCATTTT
TRBJ1-2 . TRBV2 . CASSEVIRGNGYTF TGTGCCAGCAGTGAGGTGATACGAGGCAATGGCTACACCTTC
TRBJ1-2 once TRBV27 . CASSSLLRQGLAQGGNYGYTF TGTGCCAGCAGTTCACTTCTTCGTCAGGGTCTAGCGCAGGGCGGTAACTATGGCTACACCTTC
TRBJ2-5 . TRBV19 . CASSIGGGRPYQETQYF TGTGCCAGTAGTATAGGGGGGGGCAGACCTTACCAAGAGACCCAGTACTTC
TRBJ1-2 . TRBV2 . CASSDKGNGYTF TGTGCCAGCAGTGACAAGGGAAATGGCTACACCTTC
TRBJ1-5 once TRBV6-4 . CASSVERDQPQHF TGTGCCAGCAGTGTCGAACGGGATCAGCCCCAGCATTTT
TRBJ2-3 few TRBV6-4 . CASSDGAEADTQYF TGTGCCAGCAGTGATGGAGCGGAGGCAGATACGCAGTATTTT
TRBJ1-2 . TRBV3-1/TRBV3-2 . CASSQRLGYGYTF TGTGCCAGCAGCCAGCGACTCGGGTATGGCTACACCTTC
TRBJ1-5 once TRBV5-1 . CASSLLGGSNQPQHF TGCGCCAGCAGCTTGCTCGGGGGGAGCAATCAGCCCCAGCATTTT
TRBJ2-2 . TRBV10-3 . CAISEGLSTGELFF TGTGCCATCAGCGAGGGACTTTCCACCGGGGAGCTGTTTTTT
TRBJ1-1 . TRBV19 . CASSKEAGFDTEAFF TGTGCCAGTAGTAAGGAGGCCGGCTTCGACACTGAAGCTTTCTTT
TRBJ2-3 . TRBV24-1 . CATSAFSQDTQYF TGTGCCACCAGTGCATTCTCACAAGATACGCAGTATTTT
TRBJ1-1 . TRBV6-5 . CASSFQGNTEAFF TGTGCCAGCAGTTTCCAGGGGAACACTGAAGCTTTCTTT
TRBJ1-1 . TRBV12-2 . CASRCDLGWGSTEAFF TGTGCAAGTCGCTGCGACCTAGGCTGGGGTTCCACTGAAGCTTTCTTT
TRBJ2-3 . TRBV18 . CASSPNGADTQYF TGTGCCAGCTCACCGAACGGGGCAGATACGCAGTATTTT
TRBJ2-1 once TRBV19 TRBD1 CASSNRGPLGNEQFF TGTGCCAGTAGCAACAGGGGGCCCCTTGGCAATGAGCAGTTCTTC
TRBJ2-1 . TRBV2 . CASSDRGSEQFF TGTGCCAGCAGTGATAGGGGGAGTGAGCAGTTCTTC
TRBJ2-1 . TRBV25-1 . CASSEIDYQKEQFF TGTGCCAGCAGTGAAATTGATTACCAAAAGGAGCAGTTCTTC
TRBJ1-6 . TRBV5-1 TRBD1 CASRDRDSSPLHF TGCGCCAGCCGGGACAGGGATAGTTCACCCCTCCACTTT
TRBJ1-5 . TRBV4-2 TRBD1 CASSQDQGANQPQHF TGTGCCAGCAGCCAAGATCAGGGGGCCAACCAGCCCCAGCATTTT
TRBJ2-1 once TRBV28 TRBD2 CASSFGLAGMSSYNEQFF TGTGCCAGCAGTTTTGGACTAGCGGGTATGAGCTCCTACAATGAGCAGTTCTTC
TRBJ1-1 . TRBV7-2 TRBD1 CASSLDRAGGTEAFF TGTGCCAGCAGCTTAGACAGGGCAGGGGGCACTGAAGCTTTCTTT
TRBJ1-2 . TRBV23-1 TRBD1 CASSPGGGYGYTF TGCGCCAGCAGTCCTGGAGGGGGCTATGGCTATACCTTC
TRBJ2-3 . TRBV5-4 . CASSLAVLATDTQYF TGTGCCAGCAGCTTGGCCGTATTAGCCACAGATACGCAGTATTTT
TRBJ2-3 . TRBV7-2 . CASSLGGVNTQYF TGTGCCAGCAGCTTAGGGGGCGTTAATACGCAGTATTTT
TRBJ2-1 . TRBV7-2 . CASSSGTTPSNEQFF TGTGCCAGCAGCTCCGGGACCACCCCTTCCAATGAGCAGTTCTTC
TRBJ1-5 medium-sized TRBV9 . CASSVGPTSNQPQHF TGTGCCAGCAGCGTAGGCCCGACAAGCAATCAGCCCCAGCATTTT
TRBJ2-1 . TRBV19 . CASSFLDLVGNEQFF TGTGCCAGTAGTTTTTTAGATCTGGTTGGGAATGAGCAGTTCTTC